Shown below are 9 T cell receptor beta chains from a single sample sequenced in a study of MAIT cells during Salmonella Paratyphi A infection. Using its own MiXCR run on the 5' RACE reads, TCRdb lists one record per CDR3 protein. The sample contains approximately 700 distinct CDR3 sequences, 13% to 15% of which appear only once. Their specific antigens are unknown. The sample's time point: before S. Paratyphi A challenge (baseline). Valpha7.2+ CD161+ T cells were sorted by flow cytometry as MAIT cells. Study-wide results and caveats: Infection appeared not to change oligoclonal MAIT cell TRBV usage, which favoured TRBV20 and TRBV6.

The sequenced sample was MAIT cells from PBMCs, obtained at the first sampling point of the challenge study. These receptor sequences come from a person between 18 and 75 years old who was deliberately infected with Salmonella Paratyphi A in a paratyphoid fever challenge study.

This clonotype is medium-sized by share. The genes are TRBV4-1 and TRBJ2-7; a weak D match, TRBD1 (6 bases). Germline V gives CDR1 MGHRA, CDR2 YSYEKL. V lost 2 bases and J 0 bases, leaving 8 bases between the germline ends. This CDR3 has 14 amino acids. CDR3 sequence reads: CASSQTGISYEQYF. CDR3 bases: TGCGCCAGCAGCCAAACAGGGATCTCCTACGAGCAGTACTTC.

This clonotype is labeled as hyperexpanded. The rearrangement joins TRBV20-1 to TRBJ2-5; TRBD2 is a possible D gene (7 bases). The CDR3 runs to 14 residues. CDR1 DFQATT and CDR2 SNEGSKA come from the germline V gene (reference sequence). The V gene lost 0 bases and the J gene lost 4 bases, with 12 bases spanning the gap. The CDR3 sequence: CSAREPGGRETQYF. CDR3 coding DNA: TGCAGTGCTAGAGAGCCCGGGGGGCGAGAGACCCAGTACTTC.

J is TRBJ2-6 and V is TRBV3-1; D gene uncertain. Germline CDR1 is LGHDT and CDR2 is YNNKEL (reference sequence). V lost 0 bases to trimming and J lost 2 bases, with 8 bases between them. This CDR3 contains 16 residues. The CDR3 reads CASSQDVGTGANVLTF. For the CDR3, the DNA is TGTGCCAGCAGCCAAGATGTAGGGACTGGGGCCAACGTCCTGACTTTC.

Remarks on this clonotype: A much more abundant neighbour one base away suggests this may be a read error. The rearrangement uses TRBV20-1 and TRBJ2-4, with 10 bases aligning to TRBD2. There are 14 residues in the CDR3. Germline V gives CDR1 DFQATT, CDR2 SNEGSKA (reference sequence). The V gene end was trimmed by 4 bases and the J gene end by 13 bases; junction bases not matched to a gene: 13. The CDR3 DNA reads TGCAGTGCTACTCTAGCGGGAGACTACAATGAGCAGTACTTC. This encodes CSATLAGDYNEQYF.

The CDR3 sequence is CASTRGGETGELFF. As DNA, the CDR3 is TGTGCCAGCACCCGAGGAGGGGAAACCGGGGAGCTGTTTTTT. This sequence joins TRBV6-5 and TRBJ2-2, with D possibly matching TRBD2 (6 bases). Germline-derived CDR1 and CDR2 are MNHEY and SVGAGI. The CDR3 length is 14 residues. V dropped 7 bases and J dropped 5 bases, with 14 bases sitting between them.

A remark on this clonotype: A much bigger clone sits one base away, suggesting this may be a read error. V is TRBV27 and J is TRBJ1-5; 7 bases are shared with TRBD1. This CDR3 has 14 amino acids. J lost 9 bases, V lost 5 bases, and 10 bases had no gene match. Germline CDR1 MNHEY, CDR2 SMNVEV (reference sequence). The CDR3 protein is CASSPEGAHRPQHF. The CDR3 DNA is TGTGCCAGCAGTCCCGAGGGGGCCCATCGGCCCCAGCATTTT.

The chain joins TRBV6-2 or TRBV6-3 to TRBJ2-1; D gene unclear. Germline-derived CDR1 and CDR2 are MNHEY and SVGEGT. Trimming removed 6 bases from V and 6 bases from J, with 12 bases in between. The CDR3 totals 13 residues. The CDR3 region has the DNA TGTGCCAGCAGCTCTACAGAGCTCAATGAGCAGTTCTTC. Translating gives CASSSTELNEQFF.

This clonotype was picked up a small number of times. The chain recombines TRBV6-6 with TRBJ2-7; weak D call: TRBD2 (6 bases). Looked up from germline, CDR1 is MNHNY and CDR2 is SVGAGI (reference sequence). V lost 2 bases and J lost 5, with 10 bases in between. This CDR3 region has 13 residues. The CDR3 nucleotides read TGTGCCAGCAGTTACCGGGAGAACCACGAGCAGTACTTC. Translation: CASSYRENHEQYF.

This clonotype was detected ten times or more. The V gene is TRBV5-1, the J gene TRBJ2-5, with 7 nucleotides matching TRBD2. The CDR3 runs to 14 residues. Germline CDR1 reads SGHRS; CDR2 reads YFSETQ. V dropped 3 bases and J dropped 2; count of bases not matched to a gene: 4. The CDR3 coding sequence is TGCGCCAGCAGCTCCGGGGGGAGGCAAGAGACCCAGTACTTC. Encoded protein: CASSSGGRQETQYF.